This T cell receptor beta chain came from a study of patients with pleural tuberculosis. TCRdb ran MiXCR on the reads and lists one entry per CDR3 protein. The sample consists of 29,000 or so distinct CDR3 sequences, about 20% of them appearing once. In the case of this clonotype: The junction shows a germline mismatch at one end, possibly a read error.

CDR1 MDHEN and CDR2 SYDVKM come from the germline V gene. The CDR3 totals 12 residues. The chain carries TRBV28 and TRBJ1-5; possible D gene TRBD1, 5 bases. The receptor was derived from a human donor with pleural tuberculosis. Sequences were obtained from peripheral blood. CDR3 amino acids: CSSSWGDQRQHF. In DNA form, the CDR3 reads TGTTCCAGCAGTTGGGGGGATCAGCGCCAGCATTTT.